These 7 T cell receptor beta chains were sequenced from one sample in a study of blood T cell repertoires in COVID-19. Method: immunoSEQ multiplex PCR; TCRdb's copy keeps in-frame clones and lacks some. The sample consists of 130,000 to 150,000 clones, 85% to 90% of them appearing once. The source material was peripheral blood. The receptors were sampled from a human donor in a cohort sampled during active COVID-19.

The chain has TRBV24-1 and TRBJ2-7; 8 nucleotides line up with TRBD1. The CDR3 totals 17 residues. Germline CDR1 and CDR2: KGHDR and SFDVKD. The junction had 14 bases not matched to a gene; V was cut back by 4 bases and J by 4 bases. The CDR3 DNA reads TGTGCCACCAGTGAAGGGACAGGAAAGAAAGGGGATTACGAGCAGTACTTC. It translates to CATSEGTGKKGDYEQYF.

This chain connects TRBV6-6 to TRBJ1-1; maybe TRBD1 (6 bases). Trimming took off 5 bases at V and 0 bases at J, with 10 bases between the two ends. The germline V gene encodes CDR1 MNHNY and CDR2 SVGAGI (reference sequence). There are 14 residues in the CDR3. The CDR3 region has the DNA TGTGCCAGCAGTGCCAGGGGTTTGAACACTGAAGCTTTCTTT. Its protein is CASSARGLNTEAFF.

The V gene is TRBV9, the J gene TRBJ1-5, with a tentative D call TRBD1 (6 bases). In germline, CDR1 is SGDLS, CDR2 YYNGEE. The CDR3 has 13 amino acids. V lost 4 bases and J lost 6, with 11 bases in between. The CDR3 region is CASSLQGGQPQHF. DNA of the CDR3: TGTGCCAGCAGCTTACAGGGCGGTCAGCCCCAGCATTTT.

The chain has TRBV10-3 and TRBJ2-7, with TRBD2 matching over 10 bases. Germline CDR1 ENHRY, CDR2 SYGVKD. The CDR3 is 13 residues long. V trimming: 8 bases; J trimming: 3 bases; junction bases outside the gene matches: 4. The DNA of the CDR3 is TGTGCCATCGGGACTAGCGCGTTCTACGAGCAGTACTTC. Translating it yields CAIGTSAFYEQYF.

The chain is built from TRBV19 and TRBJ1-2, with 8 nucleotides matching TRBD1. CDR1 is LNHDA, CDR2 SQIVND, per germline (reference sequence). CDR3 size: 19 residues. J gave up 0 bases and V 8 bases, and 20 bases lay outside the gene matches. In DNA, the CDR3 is TGTGCCAGTTCTCCAAACAGGGGGTCCGCGAAACTAGCTAACTATGGCTACACCTTC. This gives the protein CASSPNRGSAKLANYGYTF.

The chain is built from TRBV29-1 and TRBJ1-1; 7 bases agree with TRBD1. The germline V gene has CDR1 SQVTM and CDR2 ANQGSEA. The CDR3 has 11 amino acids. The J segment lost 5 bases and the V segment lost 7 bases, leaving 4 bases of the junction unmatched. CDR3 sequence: CSASTGTEAFF. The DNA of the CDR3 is TGCAGCGCCTCGACAGGGACTGAAGCTTTCTTT.

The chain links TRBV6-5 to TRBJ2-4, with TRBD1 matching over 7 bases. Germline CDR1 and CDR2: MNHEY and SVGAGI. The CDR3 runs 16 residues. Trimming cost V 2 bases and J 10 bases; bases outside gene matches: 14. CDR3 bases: TGTGCCAGCAGTTACACACCCGGGACAGTTTCGAAAATTCAGTACTTC. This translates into CASSYTPGTVSKIQYF.